This note documents a single TCR beta chain sequence. Antigen: not known. The data were obtained in a study of cytomegalovirus exposure and HLA in healthy donors. Study outcomes and limitations: Highest at DRB1 and lowest at HLA-C, TCR association rates differed among HLA loci in a later analysis.

Primers for the PCR totalled 60 Vbeta and 13 Jbeta. TCRdb keeps only in-frame clones here, not all; method: immunoSEQ multiplex PCR. Of over 120,000 clones in the sample, about 70% are singletons; the top ten hold roughly 1.9%. V lost 3 bases and J 4 bases, leaving 13 bases between the germline ends. CDR3 length equals 15 residues. Germline CDR1 is MDHEN and CDR2 is SYDVKM. V and J are TRBV28 and TRBJ1-5; a possible D gene is TRBD1 (5 bases). The sample was PBMCs. This TCR was sampled from a woman aged 60-75 years in good health and CMV-seropositive. CDR3 loop: CASSFSSRENQPQHF. The CDR3 DNA reads TGTGCCAGCAGTTTCTCCAGCAGGGAAAATCAGCCCCAGCATTTT.